This record looks at one TCR beta chain sequence and its context. What it binds is not known. Trimming stripped 2 bases from V and 0 bases from J, with 11 bases between. Germline CDR1 KGHSH, CDR2 LQKENI. The CDR3 has 16 amino acids. This specimen comes from a study of identical twins. Study results and caveats: Beta out-of-frame sequences displayed a weaker excess of sharing between twins. Low generation probability was overrepresented in out-of-frame alpha sequences shared by twins. Insertions ran lower in abundant cord blood beta clonotypes, though not in memory repertoires.

In TCRdb, the 5' RACE reads were re-called with MiXCR into one record per CDR3 protein. The profile shows 1.5 million to 2 million distinct CDR3 sequences, around 33% of them singletons. The V gene is TRBV18, the J gene TRBJ2-1; D perhaps matches TRBD2 (6 bases). The sequence was collected from a newborn girl in good health. Sequenced input: cord blood. CDR3 region: CASSPVLAPSYNEQFF. The CDR3 DNA is TGTGCCAGCTCACCAGTCCTAGCGCCCTCCTACAATGAGCAGTTCTTC.